The 9 T cell receptor beta chains in this list originate from one sample, sequenced in a study of cytomegalovirus exposure and HLA in healthy donors. The PCR contained 60 Vbeta and 13 Jbeta primers. Using immunoSEQ multiplex PCR, the repertoire was profiled, and TCRdb retains in-frame clones only, with some absent. The sample consists of some 140,000 clones, roughly 74% of them appearing once. The sequencing input was PBMCs. The origin of the receptors is a man aged 18 to 29 in good health and CMV-seronegative.

The chain uses TRBV5-8 and TRBJ1-1; D ambiguous. Germline V gene lookup returns CDR1 SGHTS and CDR2 YDEGEE. Trimming took off 0 bases at V and 5 bases at J, with 17 bases between the two ends. The CDR3 extends over 16 amino acids. The CDR3 nucleotides read TGTGCCAGCAGCTTGGATAACACCCTCCGAGGGACTGAAGCTTTCTTT. This encodes CASSLDNTLRGTEAFF. Full variable domain (remainder filled in from reference TRBV5-8 and TRBJ1-1): EAGVTQSPTHLIKTRGQQATLRCSPISGHTSVYWYQQALGLGLQFLLWYDEGEERNRGNFPPRFSGRQFPNYSSELNVNALELEDSALYLCASSLDNTLRGTEAFFGQGTRLTVV.

The chain uses TRBV27 and TRBJ1-5, with 7 bases lining up with TRBD1. Germline CDR1 reads MNHEY; CDR2 reads SMNVEV (reference sequence). The CDR3 is made up of 13 amino acids. V lost 5 bases to trimming and J lost 4 bases; unmatched junction nucleotides: 2. The CDR3 loop reads CASSKDRNQPQHF. The CDR3 DNA sequence: TGTGCCAGCAGTAAGGACAGGAATCAGCCCCAGCATTTT.

The J gene is TRBJ1-5, the V gene TRBV7-9; D is unresolved. CDR1 and CDR2 from the germline V gene are SEHNR and FQNEAQ (reference sequence). There are 16 residues in the CDR3. V was shortened by 2 bases and J by 7 bases, with 18 bases between the two germline ends. This chain's CDR3 is CASSLYSYPVGQPQHF. CDR3 sequence (DNA): TGTGCCAGCAGCTTATATTCCTACCCGGTGGGCCAGCCCCAGCATTTT.

The chain has TRBV5-1 and TRBJ2-2, with 9 bases lining up with TRBD2. The J segment lost 11 bases and the V segment lost 0 bases, leaving 5 bases of the junction unmatched. The CDR3 consists of 14 residues. Germline V gives CDR1 SGHRS, CDR2 YFSETQ. CDR3 protein: CASSLVAGGHELFF. DNA for the CDR3: TGCGCCAGCAGCTTGGTTGCGGGGGGGCACGAGCTGTTTTTT.

This clone was seen more than once but under ten times. The chain combines TRBV21-1 with TRBJ2-7; TRBD1, the table's D call, lacks a check against the DNA. TRBV21-1 is shown as a pseudogene. The CDR3 runs to 16 residues. The CDR3: CASSKAGEDRAYEQYV. DNA of the CDR3: TGTGCCAGCAGCAAAGCGGGGGAGGACAGGGCCTACGAGCAGTACGTC.

The sample holds one count of this clone. The chain carries TRBV11-2 and TRBJ2-7; TRBD1 agrees at 11 bases. Germline V CDR1 and CDR2: SGHAT, FQNNGV. Trimming removed 6 bases from V and 6 bases from J; junction bases left unmatched: 4. The CDR3 covers 13 residues. The CDR3 region is CASSSGTGGEQYV. The CDR3 region has the DNA TGTGCCAGCAGTTCTGGGACAGGGGGCGAGCAGTACGTC.

This chain connects TRBV29-1 to TRBJ2-7, with D perhaps TRBD2 (6 bases). V lost 7 bases and J 4 bases, leaving 14 bases between the germline ends. CDR1 and CDR2 from the germline V gene are SQVTM and ANQGSEA. The CDR3 has 12 amino acids. CDR3 DNA sequence: TGCAGCGGGCGCGCCGGAGGGTACGAGCAGTACTTC. Its protein product is CSGRAGGYEQYF.

The rearrangement links TRBV5-1 to TRBJ1-2, with 10 bases lining up with TRBD1. This CDR3 has 14 residues. Per the germline V gene, CDR1 is SGHRS and CDR2 is YFSETQ. V was pared by 4 bases and J by 4 bases, with 4 bases of the junction left unmatched. The DNA of the CDR3 is TGCGCCAGCAGCGCGGGACAGGGGACCTATGGCTACACCTTC. Translation gives CASSAGQGTYGYTF.

The chain combines TRBV23-1 with TRBJ2-7; maybe TRBD2 (5 bases). TRBV23-1 is sorted into the ORF group, with uncertain function. There are 15 residues in the CDR3. V dropped 4 bases and J dropped 3 bases, with 16 bases sitting between them. The CDR3 sequence: CASSPTRGFDYEQYV. Written as DNA, the CDR3 is TGCGCCAGCAGTCCCACCCGAGGGTTCGACTACGAGCAGTACGTC.